This TCR beta chain originates from a study of shared clonotypes between healthy human individuals. Per the original methods: Quality scores were absent from the junction-only immunoSEQ sequences, so filtering differed. Sequencing used immunoSEQ multiplex PCR; TCRdb keeps in-frame clones, though not all of them. V and J calls and clone size come straight from that table; D and trimming were deduced from the DNA. Of about 2.3 million clones in the sample, over 90% were seen once. The V end lost 1 base, the J end lost 0 bases, and 4 bases lay between the germline ends. The V gene's germline CDR1 is SQVTM and CDR2 ANQGSEA. The CDR3 consists of 13 residues. Of note for this clone: Other DNA sequences of this sample code for an identical CDR3.

The sequenced material came from naive CD4+ T cells from PBMCs. Documented subset: CD45RA+ positively selected. The V and J genes are TRBV29-1 and TRBJ2-4, with no clear D. The receptor comes from a man aged 18 to 29 in good health. Some clones in this sample may be carry-over from other donors' samples. Here the CDR3 reads CSVEGLAKNIQYF. CDR3 DNA sequence: TGCAGCGTTGAAGGCTTAGCCAAAAACATTCAGTACTTC.